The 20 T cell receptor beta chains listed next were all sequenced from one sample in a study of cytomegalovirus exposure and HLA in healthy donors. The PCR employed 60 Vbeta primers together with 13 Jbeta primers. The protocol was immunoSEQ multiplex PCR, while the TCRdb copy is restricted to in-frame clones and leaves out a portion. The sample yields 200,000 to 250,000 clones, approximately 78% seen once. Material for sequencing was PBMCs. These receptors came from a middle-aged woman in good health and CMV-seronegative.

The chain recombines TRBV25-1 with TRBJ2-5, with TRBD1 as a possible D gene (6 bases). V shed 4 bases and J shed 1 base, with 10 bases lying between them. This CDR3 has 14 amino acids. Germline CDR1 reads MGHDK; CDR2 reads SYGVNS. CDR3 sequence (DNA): TGTGCCAGCAGTGCACAGGGTGGCCAAGAGACCCAGTACTTC. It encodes CASSAQGGQETQYF.

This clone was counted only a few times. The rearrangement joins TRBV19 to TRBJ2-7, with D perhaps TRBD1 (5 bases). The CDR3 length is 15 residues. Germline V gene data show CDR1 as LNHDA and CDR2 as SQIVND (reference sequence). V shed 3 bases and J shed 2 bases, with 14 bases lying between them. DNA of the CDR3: TGTGCCAGTAGTATTGCCGGCAGGGCCCCCTACGAGCAGTACTTC. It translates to CASSIAGRAPYEQYF. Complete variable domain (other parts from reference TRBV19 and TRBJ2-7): DGGITQSPKYLFRKEGQNVTLSCEQNLNHDAMYWYRQDPGQGLRLIYYSQIVNDFQKGDIAEGYSVSREKKESFPLTVTSAQKNPTAFYLCASSIAGRAPYEQYFGPGTRLTVT.

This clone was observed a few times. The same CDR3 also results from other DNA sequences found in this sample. The CDR3: CSVEDGPGEEQYF. The CDR3 DNA reads as TGCAGCGTTGAAGACGGGCCAGGGGAAGAGCAGTACTTC. The V and J genes are TRBV29-1 and TRBJ2-7; D perhaps matches TRBD1 (6 bases). Trimming took 0 bases from V and 7 from J, leaving 13 bases between them. The germline V gene encodes CDR1 SQVTM and CDR2 ANQGSEA. This CDR3 is 13 amino acids long.

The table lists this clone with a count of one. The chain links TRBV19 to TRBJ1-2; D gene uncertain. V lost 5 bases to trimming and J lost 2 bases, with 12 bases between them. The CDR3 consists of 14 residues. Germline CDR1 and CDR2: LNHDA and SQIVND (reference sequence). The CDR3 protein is CASSWPPPNYGYTF. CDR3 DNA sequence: TGTGCCAGTAGTTGGCCCCCTCCGAACTATGGCTACACCTTC.

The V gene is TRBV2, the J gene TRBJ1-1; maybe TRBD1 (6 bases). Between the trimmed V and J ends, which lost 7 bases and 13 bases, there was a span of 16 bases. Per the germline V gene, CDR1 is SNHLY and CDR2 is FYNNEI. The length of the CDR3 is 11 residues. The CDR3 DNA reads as TGTGCCAGCATCTTACAGGGTTGGGTTTTCTTT. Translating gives CASILQGWVFF. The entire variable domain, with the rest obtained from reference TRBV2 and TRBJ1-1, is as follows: EPEVTQTPSHQVTQMGQEVILRCVPISNHLYFYWYRQILGQKVEFLVSFYNNEISEKSEIFDDQFSVERPDGSNFTLKIRSTKLEDSAMYFCASILQGWVFFGQGTRLTVV.

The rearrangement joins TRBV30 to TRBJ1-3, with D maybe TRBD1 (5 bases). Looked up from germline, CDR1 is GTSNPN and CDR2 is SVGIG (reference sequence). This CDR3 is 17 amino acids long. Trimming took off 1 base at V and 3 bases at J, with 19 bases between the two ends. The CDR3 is CAWSAAIRGLFGNTIYF. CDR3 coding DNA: TGTGCCTGGAGTGCGGCAATCCGGGGGTTGTTTGGAAACACCATATATTTT.

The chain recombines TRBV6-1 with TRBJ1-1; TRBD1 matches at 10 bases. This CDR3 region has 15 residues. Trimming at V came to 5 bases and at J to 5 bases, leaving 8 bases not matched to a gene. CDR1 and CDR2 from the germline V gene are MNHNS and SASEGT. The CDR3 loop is CASSLRQGAETEAFF. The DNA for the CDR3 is TGTGCCAGCAGTCTTCGACAGGGGGCAGAGACTGAAGCTTTCTTT.

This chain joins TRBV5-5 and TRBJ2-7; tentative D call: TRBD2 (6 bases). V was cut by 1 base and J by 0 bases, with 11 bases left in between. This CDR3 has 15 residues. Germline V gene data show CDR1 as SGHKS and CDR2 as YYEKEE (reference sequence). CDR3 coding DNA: TGTGCCAGCAGCTTGACTAGCCCTAGCTCCTACGAGCAGTACTTC. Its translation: CASSLTSPSSYEQYF.

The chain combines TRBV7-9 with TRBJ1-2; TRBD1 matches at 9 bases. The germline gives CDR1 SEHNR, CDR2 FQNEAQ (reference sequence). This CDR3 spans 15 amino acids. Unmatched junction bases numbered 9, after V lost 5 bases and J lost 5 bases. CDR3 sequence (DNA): TGTGCCAGCAGCAAGGAATCGACAGGGGGGTATGGCTACACCTTC. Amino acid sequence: CASSKESTGGYGYTF.

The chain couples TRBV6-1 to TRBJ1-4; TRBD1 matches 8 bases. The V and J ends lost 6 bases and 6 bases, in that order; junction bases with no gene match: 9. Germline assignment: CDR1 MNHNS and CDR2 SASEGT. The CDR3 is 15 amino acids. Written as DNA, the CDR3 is TGTGCCAGCAGAGAAAACAGGGGGAAACATGAAAAACTGTTTTTT. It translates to CASRENRGKHEKLFF.

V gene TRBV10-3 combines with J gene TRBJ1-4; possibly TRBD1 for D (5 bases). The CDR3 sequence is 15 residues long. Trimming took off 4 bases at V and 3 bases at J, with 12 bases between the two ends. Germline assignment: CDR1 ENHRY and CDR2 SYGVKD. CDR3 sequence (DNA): TGTGCCATCAGTGGGACACAGACTTCTAATGAAAAACTGTTTTTT. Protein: CAISGTQTSNEKLFF.

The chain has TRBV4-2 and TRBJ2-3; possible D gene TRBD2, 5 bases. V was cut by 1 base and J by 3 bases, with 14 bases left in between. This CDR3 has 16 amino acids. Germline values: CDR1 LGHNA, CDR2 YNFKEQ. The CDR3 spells CASSQGPGTRTDTQYF. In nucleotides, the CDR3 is TGTGCCAGCAGCCAAGGTCCGGGAACAAGGACAGATACGCAGTATTTT.

CDR3 residues: CASSSEGVGGNTIYF. The CDR3, as DNA: TGCGCCAGCAGCTCCGAGGGGGTAGGTGGAAACACCATATATTTT. The rearrangement links TRBV5-1 to TRBJ1-3, with D possibly TRBD1 on 6 matching bases. Germline lookup yields CDR1 SGHRS and CDR2 YFSETQ. V dropped 3 bases and J dropped 3 bases, with 13 bases sitting between them. This CDR3 region has 15 residues.

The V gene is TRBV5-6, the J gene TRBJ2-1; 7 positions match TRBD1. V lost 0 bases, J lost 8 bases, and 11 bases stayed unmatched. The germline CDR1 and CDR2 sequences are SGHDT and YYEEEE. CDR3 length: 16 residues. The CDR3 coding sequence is TGTGCCAGCAGCTTGGCGGGGATGGGGACAGTCCATGAGCAGTTCTTC. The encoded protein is CASSLAGMGTVHEQFF.

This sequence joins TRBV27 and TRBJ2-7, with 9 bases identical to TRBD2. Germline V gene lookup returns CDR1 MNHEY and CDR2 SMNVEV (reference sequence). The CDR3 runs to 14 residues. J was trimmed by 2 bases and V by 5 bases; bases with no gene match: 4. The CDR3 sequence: CASSKTSGTYEQYF. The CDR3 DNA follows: TGTGCCAGCAGTAAGACTAGCGGAACCTACGAGCAGTACTTC.

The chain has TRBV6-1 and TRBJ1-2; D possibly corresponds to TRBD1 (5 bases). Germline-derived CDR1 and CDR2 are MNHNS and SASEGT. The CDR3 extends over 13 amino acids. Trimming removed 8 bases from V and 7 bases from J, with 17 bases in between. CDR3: CASGARETGGYTF. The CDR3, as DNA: TGTGCCAGCGGGGCCAGGGAAACCGGTGGCTACACCTTC.

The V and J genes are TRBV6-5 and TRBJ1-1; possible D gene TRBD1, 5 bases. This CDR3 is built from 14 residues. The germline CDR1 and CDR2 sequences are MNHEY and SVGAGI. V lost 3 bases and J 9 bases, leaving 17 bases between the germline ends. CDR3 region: CASSYKGQGGQAFF. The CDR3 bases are TGTGCCAGCAGTTATAAGGGGCAGGGCGGCCAAGCTTTCTTT.

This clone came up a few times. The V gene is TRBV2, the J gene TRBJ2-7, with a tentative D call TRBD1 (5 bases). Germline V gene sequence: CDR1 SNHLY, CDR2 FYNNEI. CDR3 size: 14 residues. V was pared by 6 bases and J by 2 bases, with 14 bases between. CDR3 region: CASSGQNQPYEQYF. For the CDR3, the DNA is TGTGCCAGCAGCGGACAAAACCAGCCCTACGAGCAGTACTTC.

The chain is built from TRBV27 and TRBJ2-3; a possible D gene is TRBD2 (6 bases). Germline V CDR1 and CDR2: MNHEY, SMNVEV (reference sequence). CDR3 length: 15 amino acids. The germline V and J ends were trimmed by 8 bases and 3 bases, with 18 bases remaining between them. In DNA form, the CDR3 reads TGTGCCAGCCCTCGGAGGGGTCGGGGTACAGATACGCAGTATTTT. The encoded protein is CASPRRGRGTDTQYF.

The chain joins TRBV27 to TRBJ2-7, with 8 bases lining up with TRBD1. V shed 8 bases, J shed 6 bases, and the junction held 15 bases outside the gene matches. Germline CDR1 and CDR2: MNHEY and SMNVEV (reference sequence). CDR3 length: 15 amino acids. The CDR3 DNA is TGTGCCAGCGGTCCCCGCAGGACAGGGTTGCGCGAGCAGTACTTC. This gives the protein CASGPRRTGLREQYF.